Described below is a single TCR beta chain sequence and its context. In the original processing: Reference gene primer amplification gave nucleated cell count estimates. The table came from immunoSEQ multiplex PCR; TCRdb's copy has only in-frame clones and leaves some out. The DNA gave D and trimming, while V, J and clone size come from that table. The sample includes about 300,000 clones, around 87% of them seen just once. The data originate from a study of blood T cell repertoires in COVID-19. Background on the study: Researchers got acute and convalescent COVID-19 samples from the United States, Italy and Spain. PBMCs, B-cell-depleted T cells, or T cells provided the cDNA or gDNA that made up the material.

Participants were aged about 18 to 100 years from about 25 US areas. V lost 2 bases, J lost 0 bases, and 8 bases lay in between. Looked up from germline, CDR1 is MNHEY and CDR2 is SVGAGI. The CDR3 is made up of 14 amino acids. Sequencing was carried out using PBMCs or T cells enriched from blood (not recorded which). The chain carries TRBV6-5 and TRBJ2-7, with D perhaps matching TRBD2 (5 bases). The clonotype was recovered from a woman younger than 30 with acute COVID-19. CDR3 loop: CASSYAGVSYEQYF. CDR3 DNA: TGTGCCAGCAGTTACGCCGGGGTCTCCTACGAGCAGTACTTC.